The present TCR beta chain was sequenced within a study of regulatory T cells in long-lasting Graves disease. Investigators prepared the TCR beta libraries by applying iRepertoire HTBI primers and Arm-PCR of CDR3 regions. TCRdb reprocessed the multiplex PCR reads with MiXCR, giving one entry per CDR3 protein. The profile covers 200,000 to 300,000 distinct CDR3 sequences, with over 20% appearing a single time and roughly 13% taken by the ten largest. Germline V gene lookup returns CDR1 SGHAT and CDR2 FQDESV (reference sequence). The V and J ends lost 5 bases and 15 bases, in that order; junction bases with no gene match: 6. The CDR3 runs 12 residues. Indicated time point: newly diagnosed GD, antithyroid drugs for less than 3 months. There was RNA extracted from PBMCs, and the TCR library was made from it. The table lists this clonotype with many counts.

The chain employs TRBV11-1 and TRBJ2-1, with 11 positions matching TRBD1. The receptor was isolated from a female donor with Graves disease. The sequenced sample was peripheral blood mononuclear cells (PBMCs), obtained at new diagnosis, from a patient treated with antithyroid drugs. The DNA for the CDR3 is TGTGCCAGCAGCCCCGAAGGACAGGGGGCGTTCTTC. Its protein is CASSPEGQGAFF.